What follows are 21 T cell receptor beta chains derived from one specimen sequenced in a study of blood T cell repertoires in COVID-19. Generated by immunoSEQ multiplex PCR, the TCRdb table keeps only in-frame clones and is missing some. Of about 84,000 clones in the sample, around 88% were seen once. Material: peripheral blood. These receptors originate from an elderly man with active or convalescent COVID-19.

V is TRBV6-5 and J is TRBJ1-1; no definite D call. The CDR3 sequence is 14 residues long. CDR1 MNHEY and CDR2 SVGAGI come from the germline V gene. Trimming removed 4 bases at V and 5 bases at J, with 14 bases between. The DNA for the CDR3 is TGTGCCAGCAGTTTCGAGGGCGCGGGGACTGAAGCTTTCTTT. This sequence encodes CASSFEGAGTEAFF.

This chain connects TRBV3-1 (or the pseudogene TRBV3-2) to TRBJ2-1; 9 bases line up with TRBD2. Losses at the gene ends were 1 base for V and 6 bases for J; bases not matched to a gene: 7. The CDR3 totals 16 residues. Germline CDR1 reads LGHDT; CDR2 reads YNNKEL (reference sequence). As DNA, the CDR3 is TGTGCCAGCAGCCAAGCGGTCGCTAGCGGGGTCAATGAGCAGTTCTTC. Translating gives CASSQAVASGVNEQFF.

V usage is TRBV11-2 and J usage is TRBJ2-5, with 9 bases aligning to TRBD1. This CDR3 has 13 amino acids. With V trimmed by 3 bases and J by 5 bases, 1 base remained unmatched. The germline gives CDR1 SGHAT, CDR2 FQNNGV. CDR3 bases: TGTGCCAGCAGCTTTGGACAGGGGGAGACCCAGTACTTC. It codes for CASSFGQGETQYF.

The J gene is TRBJ2-1, the V gene TRBV30, with TRBD2 matching over 10 bases. The CDR3 sequence is 13 residues long. With V trimmed by 2 bases and J by 9 bases, 4 bases remained unmatched. Germline V gene sequence: CDR1 GTSNPN, CDR2 SVGIG (reference sequence). CDR3 in amino acids: CAWSTTSGVEQFF. As DNA, the CDR3 is TGTGCCTGGAGTACAACTAGCGGGGTTGAGCAGTTCTTC.

The chain carries TRBV24-1 and TRBJ1-5; D unclear. V lost 3 bases and J 6 bases, leaving 29 bases between the germline ends. In germline, CDR1 is KGHDR, CDR2 SFDVKD. The CDR3 runs to 20 residues. CDR3 in DNA: TGTGCCACCAGTGATCGGCCCGAGTGGTTGGCCACCTCGAGGGTTCAGCCCCAGCATTTT. Translation gives CATSDRPEWLATSRVQPQHF.

This chain links TRBV24-1 with TRBJ2-1, with D possibly matching TRBD2 (6 bases). V was trimmed by 9 bases and J by 2 bases, leaving 13 bases between them. Germline V gene lookup returns CDR1 KGHDR and CDR2 SFDVKD. The CDR3 spans 14 residues. The chain's CDR3 is CATAKEGAYNEQFF. CDR3 sequence (DNA): TGTGCCACCGCGAAGGAGGGAGCCTACAATGAGCAGTTCTTC.

This clone was seen only a few times. This chain joins TRBV7-6 and TRBJ1-3; possible D gene TRBD1, 6 bases. The germline V and J ends were trimmed by 4 bases and 4 bases, with 14 bases remaining between them. Germline V gene sequence: CDR1 SGHVS, CDR2 FNYEAQ. The CDR3 extends over 15 amino acids. The CDR3 loop reads CASSSPRGSGNTIYF. CDR3 DNA: TGTGCCAGCAGCTCCCCTAGGGGGTCCGGAAACACCATATATTTT.

This sequence joins TRBV6-6 and TRBJ1-2, with TRBD1 matching over 12 bases. CDR1 is MNHNY, CDR2 SVGAGI, per germline (reference sequence). The CDR3 sequence is 17 residues long. Trimming cost V 5 bases and J 4 bases; bases outside gene matches: 11. The CDR3 reads CASSRMGQGAVGYGYTF. The DNA of the CDR3 is TGTGCCAGCAGTCGCATGGGACAGGGGGCTGTCGGCTATGGCTACACCTTC.

V is TRBV5-1 and J is TRBJ1-1; perhaps TRBD1 as D (6 bases). Germline loops: CDR1 SGHRS, CDR2 YFSETQ. The CDR3 length is 17 residues. Trimming pared 6 bases from V and 3 bases from J, leaving 24 bases between. CDR3 loop: CASTLGGGSFLDTEAFF. The CDR3 nucleotides read TGCGCCAGCACTCTGGGAGGGGGGTCGTTTTTGGACACTGAAGCTTTCTTT. The full variable domain, its missing parts supplied by reference TRBV5-1 and TRBJ1-1, is KAGVTQTPRYLIKTRGQQVTLSCSPISGHRSVSWYQQTPGQGLQFLFEYFSETQRNKGNFPGRFSGRQFSNSRSEMNVSTLELGDSALYLCASTLGGGSFLDTEAFFGQGTRLTVV.

The V and J genes are TRBV6-1 and TRBJ1-5; tentative D call: TRBD1 (5 bases). Germline V gene sequence: CDR1 MNHNS, CDR2 SASEGT. V was pared by 1 base and J by 0 bases, with 19 bases between. The CDR3 totals 19 residues. The CDR3 loop is CASSEGSQAAGGSNQPQHF. The DNA of the CDR3 is TGTGCCAGCAGTGAAGGGTCACAGGCCGCCGGGGGTAGCAATCAGCCCCAGCATTTT.

The table lists this clone with a few counts. This chain links TRBV7-3 with TRBJ1-1, with a weak D call TRBD1 (6 bases). V was trimmed by 3 bases and J by 0 bases, leaving 11 bases between them. Germline V gene data show CDR1 as SGHTA and CDR2 as FQGTGA. The CDR3 contains 15 residues. The CDR3 bases are TGTGCCAGCAGCTTTGGGGGGGCCTTGAACACTGAAGCTTTCTTT. It specifies CASSFGGALNTEAFF.

This chain links TRBV18 with TRBJ2-1, with TRBD2 identical over 7 bases. The germline V gene encodes CDR1 KGHSH and CDR2 LQKENI. The CDR3 has 15 amino acids. After removal of 6 bases from V and 4 bases from J, the junction contained 9 bases not matched to a gene. The CDR3 nucleotides read TGTGCCAGCTCGGGGTCGGGGGGTTCATACAATGAGCAGTTCTTC. Translation: CASSGSGGSYNEQFF.

This chain links TRBV11-2 with TRBJ1-2; TRBD1 might be the D (5 bases). This CDR3 has 17 residues. Germline loops: CDR1 SGHAT, CDR2 FQNNGV. The germline V and J ends were trimmed by 0 bases and 0 bases, with 14 bases remaining between them. CDR3 DNA: TGTGCCAGCAGCTTAGATTGGGCAGGGCGTTCTAACTATGGCTACACCTTC. Translated: CASSLDWAGRSNYGYTF.

The CDR3 loop reads CASSKTGVNQPQHF. CDR3 in DNA: TGTGCCAGTAGTAAAACAGGGGTGAATCAGCCCCAGCATTTT. The chain links TRBV19 to TRBJ1-5; 7 nucleotides line up with TRBD1. CDR1 and CDR2 from the germline V gene are LNHDA and SQIVND (reference sequence). The V segment lost 4 bases and the J segment 4 bases; nucleotides outside the gene matches: 4. This CDR3 comprises 14 residues.

The chain links TRBV19 to TRBJ2-5; possibly TRBD1 for D (6 bases). V lost 3 bases and J 4 bases, leaving 15 bases between the germline ends. Germline CDR1 and CDR2: LNHDA and SQIVND (reference sequence). The CDR3 extends over 15 amino acids. CDR3 bases: TGTGCCAGTAGTATTGCGGTGTTCAGGGGAGAGACCCAGTACTTC. This translates into CASSIAVFRGETQYF.

This clone is a singleton in its sample. The gene calls are TRBV9 and TRBJ1-4; 7 bases are shared with TRBD1. CDR1 and CDR2 from the germline V gene are SGDLS and YYNGEE. The junction had 10 bases not matched to a gene; V was cut back by 4 bases and J by 4 bases. CDR3 size: 16 residues. CDR3 coding DNA: TGTGCCAGCAGCCTCGGCCCGGGACAGAATAATGAAAAACTGTTTTTT. This codes for CASSLGPGQNNEKLFF.

The table lists this clone with a few counts. The gene calls are TRBV7-9 and TRBJ2-5; 9 nucleotides line up with TRBD1. J lost 7 bases, V lost 5 bases, and 8 bases had no gene match. Looked up from germline, CDR1 is SEHNR and CDR2 is FQNEAQ (reference sequence). The CDR3 consists of 14 residues. CDR3 coding DNA: TGTGCCAGCAGCCAGACAGGGGGGTTCTCGACCCAGTACTTC. Protein product: CASSQTGGFSTQYF.

This clone was observed a handful of times. This sequence joins TRBV5-1 and TRBJ2-2; TRBD1 is a possible D gene (5 bases). There are 13 residues in the CDR3. Trimming shortened V by 4 bases and J by 7 bases, and 11 bases separated the two germline ends. The germline V gene encodes CDR1 SGHRS and CDR2 YFSETQ. CDR3 nucleotide sequence: TGCGCCAGCAGCGTGCAGGGTGTCGGGGAGCTGTTTTTT. Translated: CASSVQGVGELFF.

The J gene is TRBJ1-5, the V gene TRBV7-9; 8 nucleotides match TRBD1. The CDR3 sequence is 12 residues long. Germline V gives CDR1 SEHNR, CDR2 FQNEAQ (reference sequence). V lost 8 bases, J lost 7 bases, and 4 bases stayed unmatched. CDR3 DNA: TGTGCCAGCGGACAGGGAGAACAGCCCCAGCATTTT. This codes for CASGQGEQPQHF.

This clone was counted only a few times. DNA of the CDR3: TGCGCCAGCAGTGAGACAGCCGAGAATGGCTACACCTTC. Translation gives CASSETAENGYTF. J is TRBJ1-2 and V is TRBV10-2, with D uncertain. Germline CDR1 and CDR2: WSHSY and SAAADI. V lost 2 bases to trimming and J lost 6 bases, with 10 bases between them. CDR3 length: 13 amino acids.

This clone was seen just once. The chain uses TRBV7-9 and TRBJ2-7, with 10 bases lining up with TRBD2. Trimming at V came to 0 bases and at J to 7 bases, leaving 9 bases not matched to a gene. The V gene's germline CDR1 is SEHNR and CDR2 FQNEAQ (reference sequence). This CDR3 region has 16 residues. CDR3 protein: CASSLAQLAGVREQYF. For the CDR3, the DNA is TGTGCCAGCAGCTTAGCGCAGCTAGCGGGAGTGAGGGAGCAGTACTTC.